These T cell receptor beta chains were read from a single sample in a study of spatial heterogeneity in lung cancer. From the 5' RACE reads, TCRdb called clonotypes with MiXCR, one entry per CDR3 protein. This table has tens of thousands of distinct CDR3 sequences, roughly 13% appearing once. The material sequenced was PBMCs, taken at surgery. The receptors shown here come from a male donor with early-stage non-small cell lung cancer. CDR3s include the opening cysteine and the closing phenylalanine or tryptophan. Fields, in order: CDR3 DNA, CDR3 protein, V gene, J gene, D gene, clone size. A D gene is named only where the DNA matches it firmly. Clone size is not always given. Where it is, it says once, few, many or a class for expanded clones.

TGCGCCACCAGAAGGAACAGCAATAGCAATCAGCCCCAGCATTTT	CATRRNSNSNQPQHF	TRBV10-2	TRBJ1-5	-	few
TGTGCCAGCAGTTTTGGTACCCTGGGTTCACCCCTCCACTTT	CASSFGTLGSPLHF	TRBV12-3/TRBV12-4	TRBJ1-6	-	-
TGTGCCAGCAGAGATGCACTGGATTCACCCCTCCACTTT	CASRDALDSPLHF	TRBV2	TRBJ1-6	-	-
TGCAGTGCTTCAGTCCCGGCAGTAGCTGTCTCACCCCTCCACTTT	CSASVPAVAVSPLHF	TRBV20-1	TRBJ1-6	-	many
TGTGCCAGCAGCTCAGGGACTACTGAGCAGTTCTTC	CASSSGTTEQFF	TRBV7-3	TRBJ2-1	TRBD2	-
TGTGCCAGCAGCGTTTCGGCTGGTCAGCCCCAGCATTTT	CASSVSAGQPQHF	TRBV9	TRBJ1-5	-	few
TGCAGCGTTGTGTCGTTAGGGAGCACAGATACGCAGTATTTT	CSVVSLGSTDTQYF	TRBV29-1	TRBJ2-3	-	few
TGCGCCAGCAGCCTAGGGACAGGCGCCGGGGAGCTGTTTTTT	CASSLGTGAGELFF	TRBV5-1	TRBJ2-2	TRBD1	few
TGTGCCATCAGTGAGTGGCAAGGACGGGGCAATCAGCCCCAGCATTTT	CAISEWQGRGNQPQHF	TRBV10-3	TRBJ1-5	-	medium-sized
TGTGCCAGCAGATGGGAGGCGAACACTGAAGCTTTCTTT	CASRWEANTEAFF	TRBV6-2/TRBV6-3	TRBJ1-1	-	many
TGCGCCAGCAGCCAAGGGCTCAGGGGCGCAGGGACCCAGTACTTC	CASSQGLRGAGTQYF	TRBV4-1	TRBJ2-5	-	-
TGTGCCAGCAGCCCCTTCCAAGAGACCCGGTACTTC	CASSPFQETRYF	TRBV7-6	TRBJ2-5	-	-
TGTGCCAGCAGTCCCCAGGGAGGAACTAATGAAAAACTGTTTTTT	CASSPQGGTNEKLFF	TRBV2	TRBJ1-4	-	many
TGTGCCAGCAGTCTCCGGGGGCATGAGCAGTTCTTC	CASSLRGHEQFF	TRBV12-3/TRBV12-4	TRBJ2-1	-	-
TGTGCCAGCAGACCTACTAGCGGGAGCCAAGAGACCCAGTACTTC	CASRPTSGSQETQYF	TRBV5-5	TRBJ2-5	TRBD2	many
TGCGCCAGCAGCGGAGGACAGGGTTCCGACACAGATACGCAGTATTTT	CASSGGQGSDTDTQYF	TRBV5-1	TRBJ2-3	TRBD1	few
TGTGCCAGCAGTCCGCCGTCCAACAGGGTAGGAATCTACAATGAGCAGTTCTTC	CASSPPSNRVGIYNEQFF	TRBV6-2/TRBV6-3	TRBJ2-1	-	-
TGTGCCATCAGTGGTTCTTTCAACAGGGGAGACTCACCCCTCCACTTT	CAISGSFNRGDSPLHF	TRBV10-3	TRBJ1-6	TRBD1	many
TGTGCCAACCTGAACAGGGGTGATACGCAGTATTTT	CANLNRGDTQYF	TRBV25-1	TRBJ2-3	TRBD1	few
TGTGCCAGCAGCAAGGGACCGCTTATGAACTATGGCTACACCTTC	CASSKGPLMNYGYTF	TRBV7-6	TRBJ1-2	-	-
TGCGCCAGCAGTCAATCCCGGGACAGGAAGGATAATTCACCCCTCCACTTT	CASSQSRDRKDNSPLHF	TRBV23-1	TRBJ1-6	TRBD1	-
TGTGCCAGCAGCTTACTCCCCATAGCCTACGAGCAGTACTTC	CASSLLPIAYEQYF	TRBV11-1	TRBJ2-7	-	many
TGTGCCAGCAGGATAGCGGGGGGGCCTGATACGCAGTATTTT	CASRIAGGPDTQYF	TRBV12-3/TRBV12-4	TRBJ2-3	TRBD2	-
TGCAGCGCCAGGACAGGGGGGACTAGCTTAGCCTACGAGCAGTACTTC	CSARTGGTSLAYEQYF	TRBV29-1	TRBJ2-7	-	few
TGTGCCAGCAGATCTATGATGGAGACTGAAGCTTTCTTT	CASRSMMETEAFF	TRBV7-2	TRBJ1-1	-	few
TGTGCCAGCAGCTCTAACAGGGGCGGAGAGACCCAGTACTTC	CASSSNRGGETQYF	TRBV5-6	TRBJ2-5	TRBD1	-
TGTGCCAGCAGCTTATTTAGTGGAAACACCGGGGAGCTGTTTTTT	CASSLFSGNTGELFF	TRBV7-6	TRBJ2-2	-	-
TGCAGTGCTTCGGACAGGGAGACCTCAGATACGCAGTATTTT	CSASDRETSDTQYF	TRBV20-1	TRBJ2-3	TRBD1	-
TGTGCCAGCAGTTTGGGGCAGGGGGTTGGAGTGAATGAAAAACTGTTTTTT	CASSLGQGVGVNEKLFF	TRBV12-3/TRBV12-4	TRBJ1-4	TRBD1	-
TGTGCCACCCGGAGGATGGGGCCCGGAGAGCAGTTCTTC	CATRRMGPGEQFF	TRBV6-2/TRBV6-3	TRBJ2-1	-	many
TGTGCCAGCCTCGCCGCAGCAGATACGCAGTATTTT	CASLAAADTQYF	TRBV25-1	TRBJ2-3	-	few
TGTGCCAGCAGCCCACTTGGACAGTGGGGCTACACCTTC	CASSPLGQWGYTF	TRBV7-8	TRBJ1-2	-	few
TGCGCCAGCAGCTTGGAACCACAACCGGGGGAGCAGTACTTC	CASSLEPQPGEQYF	TRBV5-1	TRBJ2-7	-	-
TGTGCCAGCACCACATACGGGACAGCGAACACCGGGGAGCTGTTTTTT	CASTTYGTANTGELFF	TRBV6-5	TRBJ2-2	TRBD1	few
TGTGCCAGCAATCAGGGGGCCTATCAGCCCCAGCATTTT	CASNQGAYQPQHF	TRBV6-2/TRBV6-3	TRBJ1-5	TRBD1	-
TGTGCCAGCAGCCTCGCGGGGGGGACCTTCAATGAGCAGTTCTTC	CASSLAGGTFNEQFF	TRBV7-2	TRBJ2-1	TRBD2	many
TGCGCCAGCAGTCAAATCGGCCGGGGGGTACCCTGCTCTGGGGCCAACGTCCTGACTTTC	CASSQIGRGVPCSGANVLTF	TRBV23-1	TRBJ2-6	TRBD2	-